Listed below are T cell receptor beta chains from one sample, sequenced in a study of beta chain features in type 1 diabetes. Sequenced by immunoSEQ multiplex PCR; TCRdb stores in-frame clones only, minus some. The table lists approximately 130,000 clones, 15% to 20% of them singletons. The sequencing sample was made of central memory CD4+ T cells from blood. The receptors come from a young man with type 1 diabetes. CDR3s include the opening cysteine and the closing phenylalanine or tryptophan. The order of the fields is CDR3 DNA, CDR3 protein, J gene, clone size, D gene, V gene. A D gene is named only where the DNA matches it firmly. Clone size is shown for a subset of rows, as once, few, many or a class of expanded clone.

DNA: TGTGCCTGGAGTGGAGGGACAGGGAAATACGAGCAGTACTTC
CDR3: CAWSGGTGKYEQYF
J: TRBJ2-7
size: .
D: TRBD1
V: TRBV30

DNA: TGCGCCAGCAGCTTAGACAGGGCCCATGCGTTCTTC
CDR3: CASSLDRAHAFF
J: TRBJ2-1
size: .
D: TRBD1
V: TRBV5-1

DNA: TGTGCCAGCAGTTCACCGACAGGGGATCCCTACGAGCAGTACTTC
CDR3: CASSSPTGDPYEQYF
J: TRBJ2-7
size: .
D: TRBD1
V: TRBV28

DNA: TGCGCCAGCAGCGTGGGTGTTCCTGGAAACACCATATATTTT
CDR3: CASSVGVPGNTIYF
J: TRBJ1-3
size: .
D: .
V: TRBV5-1

DNA: TGTGCCAGCAGTTTCTGGAGGGGCAATCAGCCCCAGCATTTT
CDR3: CASSFWRGNQPQHF
J: TRBJ1-5
size: few
D: .
V: TRBV28

DNA: TGTGCCAGCAGCCGCAACCTAGCTGGAGATACGCAGTATTTT
CDR3: CASSRNLAGDTQYF
J: TRBJ2-3
size: .
D: .
V: TRBV7-2

DNA: TGTGCCTGGCGCCCCGGGACAGGGGAGGAAAAACTGTTTTTT
CDR3: CAWRPGTGEEKLFF
J: TRBJ1-4
size: .
D: TRBD1
V: TRBV30

DNA: TGTGCCAGCAGTAGTATAGCGGCTAACACCGGGGAGCTGTTTTTT
CDR3: CASSSIAANTGELFF
J: TRBJ2-2
size: .
D: .
V: TRBV6-6

DNA: TGTGCCAACGGGAGGGGGAGAGGCGCAGATACGCAGTATTTT
CDR3: CANGRGRGADTQYF
J: TRBJ2-3
size: many
D: TRBD2
V: TRBV30

DNA: TGTGCCAGCAGCTCGGGACTAGCGGGAGATGCAGATACGCAGTATTTT
CDR3: CASSSGLAGDADTQYF
J: TRBJ2-3
size: .
D: TRBD2
V: TRBV11-2

DNA: TGTGCCAGCAGCCAGGGACTGCTTACCACAGATACGCAGTATTTT
CDR3: CASSQGLLTTDTQYF
J: TRBJ2-3
size: .
D: .
V: TRBV7-2

DNA: TGTGCCAGCAGTGGCGGAGGCCTAGCGGCCAGCACAGATACGCAGTATTTT
CDR3: CASSGGGLAASTDTQYF
J: TRBJ2-3
size: .
D: TRBD2
V: TRBV2

DNA: TGTGCCATTAGGGACACCTACACAGATACGCAGTATTTT
CDR3: CAIRDTYTDTQYF
J: TRBJ2-3
size: .
D: .
V: TRBV6-6

DNA: TGTGCCTGGAGTTATAGGGACAAACAAGAGACCCAGTACTTC
CDR3: CAWSYRDKQETQYF
J: TRBJ2-5
size: few
D: .
V: TRBV30

DNA: TGCGCCAGCAGCTTGCCCGGGACAGGGGTACACGAGCAGTACTTC
CDR3: CASSLPGTGVHEQYF
J: TRBJ2-7
size: .
D: TRBD1
V: TRBV5-1

DNA: TGTGCCAGCAGCGTAGATTGGGGAAACACTGAAGCTTTCTTT
CDR3: CASSVDWGNTEAFF
J: TRBJ1-1
size: .
D: .
V: TRBV9

DNA: TGTGCCAGCAGCCCGACAGGTCTACAAGAGACCCAGTACTTC
CDR3: CASSPTGLQETQYF
J: TRBJ2-5
size: many
D: .
V: TRBV7-3

DNA: TGTGCCAGCAGTGCAGGGTCAAGCAATCAGCCCCAGCATTTT
CDR3: CASSAGSSNQPQHF
J: TRBJ1-5
size: few
D: .
V: TRBV2

DNA: TGTGCCTGGAGTGTAGATGGAAATCAGCCCCAGCATTTT
CDR3: CAWSVDGNQPQHF
J: TRBJ1-5
size: .
D: .
V: TRBV30

DNA: TGCGCCAGCAGCTTAGGGACAGCCTCCTACGAGCAGTACTTC
CDR3: CASSLGTASYEQYF
J: TRBJ2-7
size: .
D: TRBD1
V: TRBV5-1

DNA: TGTGCCTGGAGTGATTGGGGGAGTAGGGCAGATACGCAGTATTTT
CDR3: CAWSDWGSRADTQYF
J: TRBJ2-3
size: .
D: .
V: TRBV30

DNA: TGTGCCAGCAGCCGGACAGGGGCTAGCGGGCTCAATGAGCAGTTCTTC
CDR3: CASSRTGASGLNEQFF
J: TRBJ2-1
size: .
D: .
V: TRBV11-2

DNA: TGTGCCAGCAGCCAGCAGGGGGATGCCTCCTACGAGCAGTACTTC
CDR3: CASSQQGDASYEQYF
J: TRBJ2-7
size: .
D: TRBD1
V: TRBV4-2

DNA: TGTGCCAGCAGCCCCTCGCCGTACGGGGATCTGTTTTTT
CDR3: CASSPSPYGDLFF
J: TRBJ1-4
size: .
D: .
V: TRBV4-2

DNA: TGCAGCGTTGCGGGCGGGGCTGTGAACGAGCAGTACTTC
CDR3: CSVAGGAVNEQYF
J: TRBJ2-7
size: .
D: .
V: TRBV29-1

DNA: TGTGCCAGCAGTTTGTACCGGGACTACAATGAGCAGTTCTTC
CDR3: CASSLYRDYNEQFF
J: TRBJ2-1
size: few
D: .
V: TRBV28

DNA: TGTGCCAGCAGAGGACAGTGGGGATATGGCTACACCTTC
CDR3: CASRGQWGYGYTF
J: TRBJ1-2
size: many
D: .
V: TRBV2

DNA: TGTGCCAGCTCACCGGACAGCTTGGGGCCGTTCTTC
CDR3: CASSPDSLGPFF
J: TRBJ2-1
size: few
D: .
V: TRBV18

DNA: TGTGCCTGGAGTGTATCAGGCGGCGGCTACACCTTC
CDR3: CAWSVSGGGYTF
J: TRBJ1-2
size: few
D: .
V: TRBV30

DNA: TGTGCCAGCAGTCCGGGGTCTTTCACGGCCGAGACCCAGTACTTC
CDR3: CASSPGSFTAETQYF
J: TRBJ2-5
size: few
D: .
V: TRBV6-6

DNA: TGCAGGGAGGTATGCGGACTAGCGATAAAAGATACGCAGTATTTT
CDR3: CREVCGLAIKDTQYF
J: TRBJ2-3
size: .
D: TRBD2
V: TRBV29-1

DNA: TGTGCCAGCAGTGGACAGACCAATCAGCCCCAGCATTTT
CDR3: CASSGQTNQPQHF
J: TRBJ1-5
size: few
D: .
V: TRBV2

DNA: TGCGCCAGCAGCCTTGGGGAGTCTGGGGCCAACGTCCTGACTTTC
CDR3: CASSLGESGANVLTF
J: TRBJ2-6
size: .
D: .
V: TRBV4-3

DNA: TGTGCCAGCAGCTCATCGGGGACCCAGTACTTC
CDR3: CASSSSGTQYF
J: TRBJ2-5
size: few
D: .
V: TRBV6-5

DNA: TGTGCCAGCAGCTTCGGAGAGACCCAGTACTTC
CDR3: CASSFGETQYF
J: TRBJ2-5
size: few
D: .
V: TRBV7-9

DNA: TGTGCCACCGGTTCCGATGGGCGGTCGTATGTTGAGCAGTACTTC
CDR3: CATGSDGRSYVEQYF
J: TRBJ2-7
size: many
D: .
V: TRBV15

DNA: TGTGCCAGCAGCCTCTACACTGAAGCTTTCTTT
CDR3: CASSLYTEAFF
J: TRBJ1-1
size: few
D: .
V: TRBV5-6

DNA: TGCAGCGTTGCGAAACGATTCTCCTACGAGCAGTACTTC
CDR3: CSVAKRFSYEQYF
J: TRBJ2-7
size: few
D: .
V: TRBV29-1

DNA: TGTGCCAGCAGCTTAGCCCCCGGACGCACAGATACGCAGTATTTT
CDR3: CASSLAPGRTDTQYF
J: TRBJ2-3
size: few
D: .
V: TRBV7-8

DNA: TGCAGCGTTGCCTCGGGTGCTAACTATGGCTACACCTTC
CDR3: CSVASGANYGYTF
J: TRBJ1-2
size: few
D: .
V: TRBV29-1

DNA: TGTGCCAGCAGTCCCCCGGGACAGCAAGCCTACGAGCAGTACTTC
CDR3: CASSPPGQQAYEQYF
J: TRBJ2-7
size: few
D: TRBD1
V: TRBV28

DNA: TGTGCCAGCAGTTCGACCTGGCAGGCGGGCACTGAAGCTTTCTTT
CDR3: CASSSTWQAGTEAFF
J: TRBJ1-1
size: few
D: .
V: TRBV27

DNA: TGCGCCAGCTTCTCCGGGACAAACACCGGGGAGCTGTTTTTT
CDR3: CASFSGTNTGELFF
J: TRBJ2-2
size: .
D: .
V: TRBV5-1

DNA: TGTGCCTGGAGTGTACAGGACAATCAGCCCCAGCATTTT
CDR3: CAWSVQDNQPQHF
J: TRBJ1-5
size: .
D: .
V: TRBV30

DNA: TGTGCCAGCAGCACCCGACAGGGGGCCATCACCGGGGAGCTGTTTTTT
CDR3: CASSTRQGAITGELFF
J: TRBJ2-2
size: few
D: TRBD1
V: TRBV7-9

DNA: TGTGCCACCACTAAGGACAGAGGTCACACTGAAGCTTTCTTT
CDR3: CATTKDRGHTEAFF
J: TRBJ1-1
size: .
D: .
V: TRBV21-1

DNA: TGTGCCAGCAGTTACTCGAGATATAACTATGGCTACACCTTC
CDR3: CASSYSRYNYGYTF
J: TRBJ1-2
size: many
D: .
V: TRBV6-5

DNA: TGTGCCAGCTCAACTGGGGGGAACTTAAATCAGCCCCAGCATTTT
CDR3: CASSTGGNLNQPQHF
J: TRBJ1-5
size: .
D: .
V: TRBV18

DNA: TGTGCCAGCAGCTTTTTGAGCGGGGCAAAGACCCAGTACTTC
CDR3: CASSFLSGAKTQYF
J: TRBJ2-5
size: few
D: TRBD2
V: TRBV5-4

DNA: TGTGCCATCAGCCCGGGACAGGGGTACAATGAGCAGTTCTTC
CDR3: CAISPGQGYNEQFF
J: TRBJ2-1
size: few
D: TRBD1
V: TRBV10-3

DNA: TGTGCTAGTGGGTTACCCGGGACTGAGCAGTTCTTC
CDR3: CASGLPGTEQFF
J: TRBJ2-1
size: few
D: .
V: TRBV12-5

DNA: TGTGCCAGCAGCCAGGGACTAGCGGGAGGGCACGATGAGCAGTTCTTC
CDR3: CASSQGLAGGHDEQFF
J: TRBJ2-1
size: .
D: TRBD2
V: TRBV4-2

DNA: TGTGCCAGCAGCCCCCTCGGAGGGCCTGGGGAAAAACTGTTTTTT
CDR3: CASSPLGGPGEKLFF
J: TRBJ1-4
size: many
D: .
V: TRBV7-2

DNA: TGTGCCAGCACTCCAGGACAGAGCACAGATACGCAGTATTTT
CDR3: CASTPGQSTDTQYF
J: TRBJ2-3
size: few
D: .
V: TRBV7-2

DNA: TGTGCCAGCAGCTCAAGGCTAGCGGGGGGGCGGGAGACCCAGTACTTC
CDR3: CASSSRLAGGRETQYF
J: TRBJ2-5
size: .
D: TRBD2
V: TRBV7-8

DNA: TGCGCCAGCAGCCACCGAGTCGGGCAATCACCCCTCCACTTT
CDR3: CASSHRVGQSPLHF
J: TRBJ1-6
size: .
D: .
V: TRBV4-3

DNA: TGTGCCAGCACCCCGGTGAGGGGCGCAGGGTACACCGGGGAGCTGTTTTTT
CDR3: CASTPVRGAGYTGELFF
J: TRBJ2-2
size: .
D: .
V: TRBV27